Each of the 13 T cell receptor beta chains below was sequenced from the same sample in a study of T cell responses to AZD1222 COVID-19 vaccine (dated by TCRdb to the early 2020s). Reading the label with the study, this specimen's time point is: baseline before first vaccination. To prepare the library, the immunoSEQ multiplex PCR assay was applied. Held by TCRdb, this immuneACCESS table contains in-frame sequences only and omits some clones. Under half of the omission traces to an unresolved V gene where checked; the cause of the rest is unknown. For this sample there are roughly 120,000 clones; roughly nine tenths appear just once. Together, the top ten hold roughly 7.4% of the sample. The specimen was peripheral blood, collected on day 0 of AZD1222 vaccination. The receptors were gathered from an adult in good health.

This clone showed up just a few times. The rearrangement links TRBV5-1 to TRBJ2-1; 8 bases match TRBD1. With V trimmed by 3 bases and J by 4 bases, 6 bases remained unmatched. The CDR3 runs to 15 residues. In germline, CDR1 is SGHRS, CDR2 YFSETQ. Here the CDR3 reads CASSYGQGAYNEQFF. The CDR3, as DNA: TGCGCCAGCAGCTACGGGCAGGGGGCGTACAATGAGCAGTTCTTC.

This clone was detected once. The rearrangement links TRBV7-9 to TRBJ1-4, with D hard to call. The CDR3 loop spans 17 amino acids. Trimming removed 5 bases from V and 3 bases from J, with 19 bases in between. Looked up from germline, CDR1 is SEHNR and CDR2 is FQNEAQ (reference sequence). For the CDR3, the DNA is TGTGCCAGCAGCCCACGATCATCGAGGGTAGCTAATGAAAAACTGTTTTTT. This encodes CASSPRSSRVANEKLFF.

This chain joins TRBV15 and TRBJ1-5; the D gene is possibly TRBD1 (6 bases). The ends were cut back, 3 bases at V and 4 bases at J, with 10 bases in the middle. Germline loops: CDR1 LNHNV, CDR2 YYDKDF (reference sequence). The CDR3 is 14 residues long. CDR3 in amino acids: CATSSGGANQPQHF. The DNA of the CDR3 is TGTGCCACCAGCAGCGGGGGGGCTAATCAGCCCCAGCATTTT.

The V and J genes are TRBV6-1 and TRBJ1-3; 7 bases fit TRBD1. CDR1 is MNHNS, CDR2 SASEGT, per germline. The CDR3 totals 14 residues. J gave up 4 bases and V 1 base, and 1 base lay outside the gene matches. The CDR3 sequence is CASSEEGQGNTIYF. CDR3 DNA: TGTGCCAGCAGTGAAGAGGGACAGGGAAACACCATATATTTT.

The chain has TRBV5-1 and TRBJ2-3; TRBD1 matches at 9 bases. Germline loops: CDR1 SGHRS, CDR2 YFSETQ. V lost 2 bases to trimming and J lost 3 bases; unmatched junction nucleotides: 4. The CDR3 length is 15 residues. The CDR3 coding sequence is TGCGCCAGCAGCTTTGGGACAGGGAGGACAGATACGCAGTATTTT. Its translation is CASSFGTGRTDTQYF.

This chain connects TRBV6-1 to TRBJ1-1; no clear D gene. CDR1 and CDR2 from the germline V gene are MNHNS and SASEGT. V was shortened by 2 bases and J by 4 bases, with 14 bases between the two germline ends. This CDR3 has 15 residues. The CDR3 DNA reads TGTGCCAGCAGTGAATTCGCTGGGGAGGGCACTGAAGCTTTCTTT. It codes for CASSEFAGEGTEAFF.

The V call is TRBV27, the J call TRBJ2-1; 9 nucleotides match TRBD2. Per germline, CDR1 MNHEY and CDR2 SMNVEV (reference sequence). Trimming cost V 5 bases and J 8 bases; bases outside gene matches: 13. CDR3 size: 16 residues. The CDR3 sequence: CASSPPMAGGLDEQFF. CDR3 sequence (DNA): TGTGCCAGCAGTCCCCCTATGGCGGGGGGGCTGGATGAGCAGTTCTTC.

The rearrangement joins TRBV6-5 to TRBJ1-4; D ambiguous. V lost 4 bases to trimming and J lost 0 bases, with 9 bases between them. Germline V lookup: CDR1 MNHEY, CDR2 SVGAGI. The CDR3 is made up of 15 amino acids. The CDR3 coding sequence is TGTGCCAGCAGTTTTACCTTTGCAACTAATGAAAAACTGTTTTTT. It is translated as CASSFTFATNEKLFF.

J is TRBJ1-2 and V is TRBV6-5, with TRBD1 matching over 11 bases. Trimming took 2 bases from V and 4 from J; bases not matched to a gene: 6. The CDR3 is 16 amino acids. Germline CDR1 reads MNHEY; CDR2 reads SVGAGI. CDR3 loop: CASSYPRTGGSYGYTF. The CDR3 nucleotides are TGTGCCAGCAGTTACCCGAGGACAGGGGGCAGCTATGGCTACACCTTC.

This clone has a handful of counts. The chain is built from TRBV4-1 and TRBJ2-7, with D perhaps matching TRBD2 (5 bases). With 4 bases removed from V and 3 bases from J, the gap between germline ends came to 10 bases. CDR3 length: 13 residues. CDR1 and CDR2 from the germline V gene are MGHRA and YSYEKL. This CDR3 reads CASSPNGNYEQYF. The CDR3 nucleotides are TGCGCCAGCAGCCCCAACGGGAACTACGAGCAGTACTTC.

The DNA of the CDR3 is TGTGCCAGCAGCTTACCTTTGTTTAGCGCCGGGGAGCTGTTTTTT. Translating gives CASSLPLFSAGELFF. The chain couples TRBV7-3 to TRBJ2-2; D may be TRBD2 (5 bases). V lost 2 bases, J lost 6 bases, and 13 bases lay in between. CDR1 SGHTA and CDR2 FQGTGA come from the germline V gene. This CDR3 comprises 15 residues. The full variable domain, completed using reference TRBV7-3 and TRBJ2-2, is GAGVSQTPSNKVTEKGKYVELRCDPISGHTALYWYRQSLGQGPEFLIYFQGTGAADDSGLPNDRFFAVRPEGSVSTLKIQRTERGDSAVYLCASSLPLFSAGELFFGEGSRLTVL.

The rearrangement links TRBV18 to TRBJ1-5; D is uncertain. V lost 3 bases, J lost 3 bases, and 12 bases lay in between. Germline CDR1 is KGHSH and CDR2 is LQKENI. The CDR3 extends over 15 amino acids. The CDR3 reads CASSPGNRFNQPQHF. CDR3 coding DNA: TGTGCCAGCTCACCCGGTAACAGATTCAATCAGCCCCAGCATTTT.

The V call is TRBV29-1, the J call TRBJ1-1; D unclear. Germline V CDR1 and CDR2: SQVTM, ANQGSEA. V gave up 7 bases and J gave up 12 bases, with 15 bases separating them. The length of the CDR3 is 10 residues. This chain's CDR3 is CSDLGRRSFF. CDR3 bases: TGCAGCGATCTCGGCCGTAGGTCTTTCTTT. Supplemented by reference TRBV29-1 and TRBJ1-1, the full variable domain reads SAVISQKPSRDICQRGTSLTIQCQVDSQVTMMFWYRQQPGQSLTLIATANQGSEATYESGFVIDKFPISRPNLTFSTLTVSNMSPEDSSIYLCSDLGRRSFFGQGTRLTVV.